The 30 T cell receptor beta chains reported below all come from one sample, sequenced in a study of cytomegalovirus exposure and HLA in healthy donors. PCR involved 60 Vbeta and 13 Jbeta primers. Assay: immunoSEQ multiplex PCR; the TCRdb copy retains only in-frame clones and omits some. The data show 90,000 to 120,000 clones, approximately 80% seen once. Sequenced input: PBMCs. Receptors originate from a female donor in good health and CMV-seropositive.

This chain connects TRBV20-1 to TRBJ1-1; no clear D gene. This CDR3 region has 11 residues. The V gene lost 3 bases and the J gene lost 5 bases, with 7 bases spanning the gap. Germline lookup yields CDR1 DFQATT and CDR2 SNEGSKA (reference sequence). The CDR3 DNA reads as TGCAGTGCTAGTGGGGAGACTGAAGCTTTCTTT. It yields the protein CSASGETEAFF.

A single count supports this clone. The genes are TRBV5-1 and TRBJ1-2; possible D gene TRBD1, 6 bases. The CDR3 spans 14 residues. In germline, CDR1 is SGHRS, CDR2 YFSETQ. V was cut by 3 bases and J by 4 bases, with 13 bases left in between. CDR3 coding DNA: TGCGCCAGCAGCTGGGGGACAAGATCCTATGGCTACACCTTC. Residues: CASSWGTRSYGYTF.

This clone was recorded once. CDR3 nucleotide sequence: TGTGCCAGCAGCGGTACAGGGGGAGGTAATGAAAAACTGTTTTTT. This codes for CASSGTGGGNEKLFF. V usage is TRBV5-4 and J usage is TRBJ1-4, with TRBD1 matching over 8 bases. The junction had 6 bases not matched to a gene; V was cut back by 4 bases and J by 4 bases. The CDR3 has 15 residues. Germline values: CDR1 SGHNT, CDR2 YYREEE (reference sequence).

The V and J genes are TRBV5-4 and TRBJ2-5; 7 bases map to TRBD2. Germline V gene data show CDR1 as SGHNT and CDR2 as YYREEE (reference sequence). The CDR3 spans 16 residues. Trimming took 4 bases from V and 5 from J; bases not matched to a gene: 14. For the CDR3, the DNA is TGTGCCAGCAGCCCAGGCCGCGGGAGATTTCCGGAGACCCAGTACTTC. Translated: CASSPGRGRFPETQYF.

V is TRBV5-1 and J is TRBJ1-3; D unclear. The length of the CDR3 is 15 residues. V was pared by 2 bases and J by 0 bases, with 9 bases between. Germline-derived CDR1 and CDR2 are SGHRS and YFSETQ. The CDR3 protein is CASSLASASGNTIYF. CDR3 bases: TGCGCCAGCAGCTTAGCCAGCGCCTCTGGAAACACCATATATTTT.

J is TRBJ2-1 and V is TRBV18, with a weak D call TRBD2 (6 bases). With 0 bases removed from V and 6 bases from J, the gap between germline ends came to 15 bases. The germline gives CDR1 KGHSH, CDR2 LQKENI. The CDR3 runs to 16 residues. The DNA of the CDR3 is TGTGCCAGCTCACCACCCGGGGGTCTAGGTGGCAATGAGCAGTTCTTC. Protein sequence: CASSPPGGLGGNEQFF. The entire variable domain, with the rest obtained from reference TRBV18 and TRBJ2-1, is as follows: NAGVMQNPRHLVRRRGQEARLRCSPMKGHSHVYWYRQLPEEGLKFMVYLQKENIIDESGMPKERFSAEFPKEGPSILRIQQVVRGDSAAYFCASSPPGGLGGNEQFFGPGTRLTVL.

This chain links TRBV4-1 with TRBJ2-7; D remains unclear. Trimming removed 0 bases at V and 5 bases at J, with 17 bases between. CDR3 length: 16 amino acids. Germline CDR1 and CDR2: MGHRA and YSYEKL. This CDR3 reads CASSQDFGQARDEQYF. As DNA, the CDR3 is TGCGCCAGCAGCCAAGATTTTGGCCAGGCAAGAGACGAGCAGTACTTC.

V and J are TRBV5-1 and TRBJ2-5; TRBD2 aligns across 13 bases. Germline lookup yields CDR1 SGHRS and CDR2 YFSETQ. Trimming at V came to 4 bases and at J to 0 bases, leaving 6 bases not matched to a gene. The CDR3 is 17 residues long. This CDR3 reads CASSGGLAGPYQETQYF. CDR3 coding DNA: TGCGCCAGCAGCGGGGGACTAGCGGGACCGTACCAAGAGACCCAGTACTTC.

The chain recombines TRBV7-9 with TRBJ2-3, with 9 nucleotides matching TRBD2. This CDR3 has 17 residues. Germline V gene data show CDR1 as SEHNR and CDR2 as FQNEAQ (reference sequence). V was clipped by 3 bases and J by 4 bases; unmatched bases: 11. This CDR3 reads CASSFPSQRGDADTQYF. For the CDR3, the DNA is TGTGCCAGCAGCTTCCCCTCCCAGCGGGGGGATGCAGATACGCAGTATTTT.

The chain recombines TRBV4-1 with TRBJ1-1; possibly TRBD1 for D (5 bases). The ends were cut back, 4 bases at V and 1 base at J, with 13 bases in the middle. CDR1 MGHRA and CDR2 YSYEKL come from the germline V gene. The CDR3 contains 15 residues. The CDR3 loop is CASSRQGSSNTEAFF. The CDR3 bases are TGCGCCAGCAGCCGCCAGGGCTCATCGAACACTGAAGCTTTCTTT.

This rearrangement joins TRBV4-1 to TRBJ2-4; D unclear. The CDR3 has 16 residues. V lost 4 bases, J lost 0 bases, and 13 bases lay in between. Looked up from germline, CDR1 is MGHRA and CDR2 is YSYEKL. CDR3 residues: CASSRDSGPAKNIQYF. The CDR3 DNA is TGCGCCAGCAGCCGAGATTCGGGTCCAGCCAAAAACATTCAGTACTTC.

The chain combines TRBV6-5 with TRBJ2-3; the match to TRBD2 covers 8 bases. The V gene end was trimmed by 4 bases and the J gene end by 4 bases; junction bases not matched to a gene: 7. Germline V lookup: CDR1 MNHEY, CDR2 SVGAGI. This CDR3 is 15 amino acids long. In DNA form, the CDR3 reads TGTGCCAGCAGTTCCGGGGCGGGAGGAGCAGATACGCAGTATTTT. This translates into CASSSGAGGADTQYF.

The gene calls are TRBV18 and TRBJ2-6; TRBD1 matches at 10 bases. Germline CDR1 KGHSH, CDR2 LQKENI. This CDR3 spans 20 amino acids. Unmatched junction bases numbered 9, after V lost 1 base and J lost 0 bases. The CDR3 DNA reads TGTGCCAGCTCACCACTGCTGATCGGACAGGGGGACTCTGGGGCCAACGTCCTGACTTTC. It is translated as CASSPLLIGQGDSGANVLTF.

The CDR3 sequence: CASSGGEVILPTEAFF. The DNA for the CDR3 is TGTGCCAGCAGCGGCGGGGAGGTAATATTGCCCACTGAAGCTTTCTTT. The chain combines TRBV21-1 with TRBJ1-1. TRBV21-1 is described as a pseudogene. This CDR3 has 16 residues.

This sequence joins TRBV7-9 and TRBJ2-7; D is perhaps TRBD1 (6 bases). The ends were cut back, 2 bases at V and 5 bases at J, with 13 bases in the middle. The CDR3 covers 14 residues. Germline V CDR1 and CDR2: SEHNR, FQNEAQ (reference sequence). CDR3 sequence reads: CASSLSGVLDEQYF. The CDR3 DNA sequence: TGTGCCAGCAGCTTATCAGGGGTTCTGGACGAGCAGTACTTC.

This sequence joins TRBV4-1 and TRBJ2-1; D gene uncertain. The CDR3 covers 15 residues. The germline CDR1 and CDR2 sequences are MGHRA and YSYEKL. V gave up 4 bases and J gave up 0 bases, with 10 bases separating them. CDR3 in amino acids: CASSPSVSSYNEQFF. CDR3 nucleotides: TGCGCCAGCAGCCCCTCTGTCAGCTCCTACAATGAGCAGTTCTTC.

J is TRBJ1-1 and V is TRBV7-2; 9 nucleotides line up with TRBD1. This CDR3 contains 14 residues. CDR1 SGHTA and CDR2 FQGNSA come from the germline V gene. The trim removed 3 bases at V and 4 bases at J, leaving 3 bases unmatched. The chain's CDR3 is CASSFGTGSTEAFF. Written as DNA, the CDR3 is TGTGCCAGCAGCTTTGGGACAGGGAGCACTGAAGCTTTCTTT.

J is TRBJ1-1 and V is TRBV5-4; 7 bases are a match to TRBD1. The CDR3 extends over 16 amino acids. Germline V gene lookup returns CDR1 SGHNT and CDR2 YYREEE (reference sequence). With V trimmed by 2 bases and J by 5 bases, 12 bases remained unmatched. Here the CDR3 DNA reads TGTGCCAGCAGCTTTTGGGACAGAGTTGTTGGGACTGAAGCTTTCTTT. Translated, it gives CASSFWDRVVGTEAFF.

This chain joins TRBV6-1 and TRBJ1-5; perhaps TRBD1 as D (6 bases). Germline CDR1 is MNHNS and CDR2 is SASEGT. V shed 0 bases and J shed 4 bases, with 7 bases lying between them. The CDR3 is made up of 14 amino acids. The CDR3 DNA sequence: TGTGCCAGCAGTGAAGCGACAGGAAATCAGCCCCAGCATTTT. The encoded protein is CASSEATGNQPQHF.

V usage is TRBV7-8 and J usage is TRBJ2-1; 7 bases are a match to TRBD2. Germline CDR1 is SGHVS and CDR2 is FQNEAQ. After removal of 5 bases from V and 0 bases from J, the junction contained 4 bases not matched to a gene. The CDR3 has 15 amino acids. The CDR3 DNA follows: TGTGCCAGCAGCCGCATAGCGGGCTCCTACAATGAGCAGTTCTTC. Amino acid sequence: CASSRIAGSYNEQFF.

The chain has TRBV19 and TRBJ1-2; 8 bases agree with TRBD1. Germline V gives CDR1 LNHDA, CDR2 SQIVND (reference sequence). Losses at the gene ends were 7 bases for V and 6 bases for J; bases not matched to a gene: 13. CDR3 size: 15 residues. CDR3 sequence reads: CASTSLGGRGHGYTF. As DNA, the CDR3 is TGTGCCAGTACCTCCCTGGGAGGCAGGGGGCATGGCTACACCTTC.

V and J are TRBV5-6 and TRBJ2-3; 8 nucleotides align to TRBD1. The V segment lost 4 bases and the J segment 6 bases; nucleotides outside the gene matches: 7. CDR3 length: 14 amino acids. From germline, CDR1 is SGHDT and CDR2 YYEEEE. The CDR3 sequence: CASSPGTGWDTQYF. The CDR3 DNA sequence: TGTGCCAGCAGCCCCGGGACAGGCTGGGATACGCAGTATTTT.

The table lists this clone with a few counts. The rearrangement joins TRBV4-1 to TRBJ1-4, with 9 bases that match TRBD1. The CDR3 totals 16 residues. Germline CDR1 MGHRA, CDR2 YSYEKL. J was trimmed by 5 bases and V by 4 bases; bases with no gene match: 8. CDR3: CASSRGTGRLNEKLFF. As DNA, the CDR3 is TGCGCCAGCAGCCGAGGGACAGGGCGGCTAAATGAAAAACTGTTTTTT.

V usage is TRBV27 and J usage is TRBJ2-1; 7 nucleotides align to TRBD1. V gave up 6 bases and J gave up 9 bases; unmatched junction bases: 29. CDR3 length: 20 residues. Germline V gene sequence: CDR1 MNHEY, CDR2 SMNVEV (reference sequence). CDR3 bases: TGTGCCAGCAGGGTCATTGCCGCAAAGGGGGCCCCGCCAAACTCGGGTGAGCAGTTCTTC. Translated, it gives CASRVIAAKGAPPNSGEQFF.

V usage is TRBV27 and J usage is TRBJ1-2, with D uncertain. The V gene lost 8 bases and the J gene lost 3 bases, with 13 bases spanning the gap. Germline V lookup: CDR1 MNHEY, CDR2 SMNVEV (reference sequence). The length of the CDR3 is 13 residues. CDR3 sequence reads: CASADISHYGYTF. The CDR3, as DNA: TGTGCCAGCGCAGACATATCCCACTATGGCTACACCTTC.

This rearrangement joins TRBV2 to TRBJ2-1, with D possibly matching TRBD2 (5 bases). The CDR3 runs to 14 residues. Germline V gives CDR1 SNHLY, CDR2 FYNNEI. Trimming shortened V by 6 bases and J by 8 bases, and 17 bases separated the two germline ends. DNA for the CDR3: TGTGCCAGCAGACCTTCCGGGTCGCGGGATGAGCAGTTCTTC. Amino acids: CASRPSGSRDEQFF.

The genes are TRBV2 and TRBJ2-7; 10 bases fit TRBD1. This CDR3 is built from 13 residues. Losses at the gene ends were 10 bases for V and 5 bases for J; bases not matched to a gene: 8. CDR1 is SNHLY, CDR2 FYNNEI, per germline. CDR3 in DNA: TGTGCCACCAACCGGGACAGGGGCCACGAGCAGTACTTC. It translates to CATNRDRGHEQYF.

This clone occurred a few times. CDR3 sequence: CASSPRTSGGANTGELFF. The CDR3 coding sequence is TGTGCCAGCTCACCAAGGACTAGCGGGGGCGCGAACACCGGGGAGCTGTTTTTT. The V gene is TRBV18, the J gene TRBJ2-2; 13 nucleotides align to TRBD2. The trim removed 2 bases at V and 0 bases at J, leaving 3 bases unmatched. The CDR3 is 18 amino acids. CDR1 and CDR2 from the germline V gene are KGHSH and LQKENI.

V gene TRBV29-1 combines with J gene TRBJ1-4; 8 bases line up with TRBD1. This CDR3 contains 14 residues. Germline loops: CDR1 SQVTM, CDR2 ANQGSEA. The ends lost 6 bases at V and 7 bases at J; junction bases unmatched: 10. The CDR3 here is CSVTSQGAAEKLFF. The CDR3 DNA reads as TGCAGCGTCACCTCGCAGGGGGCGGCTGAAAAACTGTTTTTT. Full variable domain (remainder filled in from reference TRBV29-1 and TRBJ1-4): SAVISQKPSRDICQRGTSLTIQCQVDSQVTMMFWYRQQPGQSLTLIATANQGSEATYESGFVIDKFPISRPNLTFSTLTVSNMSPEDSSIYLCSVTSQGAAEKLFFGSGTQLSVL.

This rearrangement joins TRBV7-2 to TRBJ1-1, with 9 bases identical to TRBD1. The ends lost 2 bases at V and 0 bases at J; junction bases unmatched: 4. CDR1 is SGHTA, CDR2 FQGNSA, per germline. The CDR3 loop spans 16 amino acids. The CDR3: CASSLYGTGMNTEAFF. The CDR3 region has the DNA TGTGCCAGCAGCTTATACGGGACAGGGATGAACACTGAAGCTTTCTTT.